This TCR beta chain was sequenced in a study of CD8 T cells in Susac syndrome. This clonotype was picked up one time. Germline-derived CDR1 and CDR2 are SGHDT and YYEEEE. J lost 4 bases, V lost 5 bases, and 5 bases had no gene match. The CDR3 is 15 amino acids. Random hexamers were used to reverse transcribe the RNA input (about 0.5 to 1 ug). One entry per CDR3 protein results from TCRdb running MiXCR on the immunoSEQ multiplex PCR reads. This table has 84,000 or so distinct CDR3 sequences, 95% appearing once. The sample was CD8+ T cells from PBMCs. The chain couples TRBV5-6 to TRBJ2-3, with 12 nucleotides matching TRBD1. This TCR derives from a human donor with Susac syndrome. In DNA, the CDR3 is TGTGCCAGCAGACCCGGGACAGGGGGCCCAGATACGCAGTATTTT. It translates to CASRPGTGGPDTQYF.